The 14 T cell receptor beta chains in this list originate from one sample, sequenced in a study of cytomegalovirus exposure and HLA in healthy donors. The PCR used 60 Vbeta and 13 Jbeta primers. This table comes from immunoSEQ multiplex PCR, and its TCRdb copy is limited to in-frame clones, with some not included. The sample lists approximately 220,000 clones, over 65% occurring once. Material for sequencing was PBMCs. Receptor source: a man younger than 35 in good health and CMV-seronegative.

The chain combines TRBV7-2 with TRBJ1-2; TRBD1 matches at 8 bases. The CDR3 covers 14 residues. Germline CDR1 SGHTA, CDR2 FQGNSA. The trim removed 2 bases at V and 8 bases at J, leaving 7 bases unmatched. The CDR3 reads CASSLLRTGSGYTF. Here the CDR3 DNA reads TGTGCCAGCAGCTTACTTAGGACAGGGTCGGGCTACACCTTC. Based on the CDR3 plus reference TRBV7-2 and TRBJ1-2, the full variable domain is GAGVSQSPSNKVTEKGKDVELRCDPISGHTALYWYRQSLGQGLEFLIYFQGNSAPDKSGLPSDRFSAERTGGSVSTLTIQRTQQEDSAVYLCASSLLRTGSGYTFGSGTRLTVV.

The gene calls are TRBV7-2 and TRBJ1-4; TRBD1 matches 11 bases. The trim removed 2 bases at V and 11 bases at J, leaving 7 bases unmatched. CDR3 length: 15 amino acids. Germline V gives CDR1 SGHTA, CDR2 FQGNSA. CDR3: CASSLHGTGGGKLFF. The CDR3 DNA follows: TGTGCCAGCAGCTTACACGGGACAGGGGGTGGGAAACTGTTTTTT.

The chain recombines TRBV18 with TRBJ1-1; 7 positions agree with TRBD1. V lost 6 bases, J lost 8 bases, and 12 bases stayed unmatched. The germline CDR1 and CDR2 sequences are KGHSH and LQKENI. The CDR3 has 14 amino acids. The CDR3 DNA sequence: TGTGCCAGCTCGCCCGGGACAGCTCGTTCAGAAGCTTTCTTT. Protein: CASSPGTARSEAFF. Variable domain in full (rest from reference TRBV18 and TRBJ1-1): NAGVMQNPRHLVRRRGQEARLRCSPMKGHSHVYWYRQLPEEGLKFMVYLQKENIIDESGMPKERFSAEFPKEGPSILRIQQVVRGDSAAYFCASSPGTARSEAFFGQGTRLTVV.

This clone was detected once. The chain has TRBV13 and TRBJ2-5; 10 bases agree with TRBD2. The length of the CDR3 is 15 residues. The germline V gene encodes CDR1 PRHDT and CDR2 FYEKMQ (reference sequence). V was pared by 6 bases and J by 5 bases, with 9 bases of the junction left unmatched. Here the CDR3 reads CASSRKREGQETQYF. CDR3 DNA: TGTGCCAGCAGTCGTAAGCGGGAGGGCCAGGAGACCCAGTACTTC.

V usage is TRBV5-1 and J usage is TRBJ1-1, with 8 bases that match TRBD1. The CDR3 covers 15 residues. Germline CDR1 SGHRS, CDR2 YFSETQ. Trimming took 2 bases from V and 5 from J; bases not matched to a gene: 8. CDR3 coding DNA: TGCGCCAGCAGCTTTAGACCGACAGGGGAAACTGAAGCTTTCTTT. As protein: CASSFRPTGETEAFF.

The chain uses TRBV19 and TRBJ1-5, with unresolved D. With 1 base removed from V and 7 bases from J, the gap between germline ends came to 11 bases. CDR1 is LNHDA and CDR2 is SQIVND in the germline V gene (reference sequence). The CDR3 contains 14 residues. Here the CDR3 DNA reads TGTGCCAGTAGTATAGTTTCAGGAATCCAGCCCCAGCATTTT. Residues: CASSIVSGIQPQHF.

In regard to this clone: The identical CDR3 is also encoded by other nucleotide sequences in the sample. The chain links TRBV7-3 to TRBJ1-1; tentatively, D is TRBD1 (6 bases). Germline loops: CDR1 SGHTA, CDR2 FQGTGA. This CDR3 has 13 amino acids. The germline V and J ends were trimmed by 5 bases and 1 base, with 8 bases remaining between them. This chain's CDR3 is CASSLGQNTEAFF. CDR3 bases: TGTGCCAGCAGCCTGGGACAGAACACTGAAGCTTTCTTT.

The genes are TRBV5-1 and TRBJ2-6, with D unresolved. The CDR3 spans 15 residues. V lost 7 bases and J 3 bases, leaving 14 bases between the germline ends. CDR1 and CDR2 (germline): SGHRS, YFSETQ. In nucleotides, the CDR3 is TGCGCCAGCTCCCCGAGAGGCCTTGGGGCCAACGTCCTGACTTTC. This sequence encodes CASSPRGLGANVLTF.

In nucleotides, the CDR3 is TGTGCCTGGAGTGGTAAAGGAGCGGGGCGTTGGACCGGGGAGCTGTTTTTT. It codes for CAWSGKGAGRWTGELFF. This rearrangement joins TRBV30 to TRBJ2-2; 7 nucleotides match TRBD2. Germline lookup yields CDR1 GTSNPN and CDR2 SVGIG (reference sequence). V was pared by 1 base and J by 5 bases, with 13 bases of the junction left unmatched. CDR3 length: 17 amino acids.

V and J are TRBV11-2 and TRBJ1-1; the match to TRBD1 covers 7 bases. The CDR3 is 18 amino acids. V dropped 3 bases and J dropped 3; count of bases not matched to a gene: 16. The V gene's germline CDR1 is SGHAT and CDR2 FQNNGV. CDR3 sequence (DNA): TGTGCCAGCAGCTTCCCCAGGGGGACGGGGTATGGGCACACTGAAGCTTTCTTT. Encoded protein: CASSFPRGTGYGHTEAFF.

The chain recombines TRBV4-1 with TRBJ2-1; TRBD2 agrees at 7 bases. From germline, CDR1 is MGHRA and CDR2 YSYEKL. This CDR3 comprises 18 residues. The junction had 13 bases not matched to a gene; V was cut back by 1 base and J by 4 bases. Written as DNA, the CDR3 is TGCGCCAGCAGCCAAGGGCCCCCAACGCGGGAGTCGTACAATGAGCAGTTCTTC. Translated: CASSQGPPTRESYNEQFF.

The chain has TRBV28 and TRBJ1-5; 8 positions agree with TRBD1. V was clipped by 7 bases and J by 3 bases; unmatched bases: 5. This CDR3 has 14 residues. Germline V CDR1 and CDR2: MDHEN, SYDVKM. The CDR3 bases are TGTGCCAGCACCTTGGACAGGGTCAATCAGCCCCAGCATTTT. It codes for CASTLDRVNQPQHF. Based on the CDR3 plus reference TRBV28 and TRBJ1-5, the full variable domain is DVKVTQSSRYLVKRTGEKVFLECVQDMDHENMFWYRQDPGLGLRLIYFSYDVKMKEKGDIPEGYSVSREKKERFSLILESASTNQTSMYLCASTLDRVNQPQHFGDGTRLSIL.

This clone was recorded only once. The J gene is TRBJ2-7, the V gene TRBV19, with 12 nucleotides matching TRBD2. The ends lost 0 bases at V and 7 bases at J; junction bases unmatched: 7. The V gene's germline CDR1 is LNHDA and CDR2 SQIVND (reference sequence). The CDR3 runs 16 residues. The CDR3 reads CASSIEGLAGTGEQYF. CDR3 nucleotides: TGTGCCAGTAGTATAGAAGGACTAGCGGGAACGGGGGAGCAGTACTTC.

The chain combines TRBV5-1 with TRBJ2-1, with D possibly matching TRBD2 (6 bases). CDR1 and CDR2 from the germline V gene are SGHRS and YFSETQ. This CDR3 has 15 residues. Trimming stripped 2 bases from V and 0 bases from J, with 9 bases between. The CDR3 coding sequence is TGCGCCAGCAGCTTCCGGGACTTCTCCTACAATGAGCAGTTCTTC. Protein: CASSFRDFSYNEQFF.